The 15 T cell receptor beta chains reported below all come from one sample, sequenced in a study of blood T cells in healthy people across ages. A J-beta primer mix and a sample-barcoded 5' primer were used in a second PCR of roughly 7 to 12 cycles. Each CDR3 protein is one row after TCRdb ran MiXCR on the 5' RACE reads. The sample contains under 2,000,000 distinct CDR3 sequences, 49% of which appear only once. The sequencing sample was made of blood. These receptors all stem from a woman between 40 and 50 years old in good health.

V gene TRBV4-3 combines with J gene TRBJ2-5; D is perhaps TRBD1 (6 bases). The ends were cut back, 0 bases at V and 1 base at J, with 9 bases in the middle. CDR3 length: 15 residues. The V gene's germline CDR1 is LGHNA and CDR2 YSLEER. The CDR3 here is CASSQDRGFQETQYF. DNA for the CDR3: TGCGCCAGCAGCCAAGATAGGGGGTTCCAAGAGACCCAGTACTTC.

This clonotype was seen only a few times. It may be a read error: a sequence one base away is much more abundant. J is TRBJ2-3 and V is TRBV11-2, with a possible D match to TRBD1 (6 bases). V lost 5 bases, J lost 1 base, and 10 bases lay in between. Germline V gene sequence: CDR1 SGHAT, CDR2 FQNNGV. The CDR3 loop spans 14 amino acids. The CDR3 region has the DNA TGTGCCAGCAGCCACCGGACAGGCACAGATACGCAGTATTTT. The encoded protein is CASSHRTGTDTQYF.

Details on this clonotype: Relative to the germline gene, one junction end is altered; a read error may explain this. The chain uses TRBV4-3 and TRBJ1-2, with D perhaps matching TRBD1 (6 bases). Looked up from germline, CDR1 is LGHNA and CDR2 is YSLEER. CDR3 length: 15 amino acids. This CDR3 reads CASSPGVGTLYDYTF. The CDR3 DNA is TGCGCCAGCAGCCCAGGGGTGGGCACCCTGTATGACTACACCTTC.

This chain connects TRBV20-1 to TRBJ2-3, with D perhaps TRBD2 (6 bases). The CDR3 runs to 13 residues. The ends were cut back, 4 bases at V and 5 bases at J, with 13 bases in the middle. Germline V gene sequence: CDR1 DFQATT, CDR2 SNEGSKA (reference sequence). In DNA form, the CDR3 reads TGCAGTGCTAACGGGGGTGTCGGAGATACGCAGTATTTT. This sequence encodes CSANGGVGDTQYF.

This clonotype has only a few counts. The genes are TRBV7-2 and TRBJ2-5, with 10 nucleotides matching TRBD2. V dropped 5 bases and J dropped 3; count of bases not matched to a gene: 6. The germline gives CDR1 SGHTA, CDR2 FQGNSA. The CDR3 has 15 residues. CDR3: CASSPTGLAEETQYF. The CDR3 DNA reads TGTGCCAGCAGCCCAACAGGACTAGCGGAAGAGACCCAGTACTTC.

V and J are TRBV2 and TRBJ2-2; D is uncertain. This CDR3 contains 15 residues. CDR1 and CDR2 from the germline V gene are SNHLY and FYNNEI. Trimming pared 0 bases from V and 4 bases from J, leaving 9 bases between. The CDR3 reads CASSEASPFTGELFF. Written as DNA, the CDR3 is TGTGCCAGCAGTGAAGCGTCACCTTTCACCGGGGAGCTGTTTTTT.

Only a few counts were recorded for this clonotype. The chain combines TRBV20-1 with TRBJ1-1; no clear D. The CDR3 extends over 12 amino acids. Trimming pared 3 bases from V and 1 base from J, leaving 6 bases between. From germline, CDR1 is DFQATT and CDR2 SNEGSKA (reference sequence). CDR3 amino acids: CSASSGNTEAFF. The CDR3 DNA reads as TGCAGTGCTAGTTCCGGGAACACTGAAGCTTTCTTT.

The chain is built from TRBV5-1 and TRBJ1-2; D remains unclear. Germline CDR1 reads SGHRS; CDR2 reads YFSETQ. This CDR3 contains 16 residues. Trimming stripped 0 bases from V and 8 bases from J, with 20 bases between. The CDR3 loop reads CASSLGARESLFGYTF. The CDR3, as DNA: TGCGCCAGCAGCTTGGGAGCCCGCGAGTCACTGTTCGGCTACACCTTC.

The chain combines TRBV7-6 with TRBJ2-7, with 7 bases aligning to TRBD1. Germline CDR1 SGHVS, CDR2 FNYEAQ. The J segment lost 2 bases and the V segment lost 5 bases, leaving 6 bases of the junction unmatched. CDR3 length equals 14 residues. CDR3 sequence reads: CASSPGQRAYEQYF. CDR3 sequence (DNA): TGTGCCAGCAGCCCGGGACAGAGGGCCTACGAGCAGTACTTC. Looking up the rest from reference TRBV7-6 and TRBJ2-7 gives the full variable domain: GAGVSQSPRYKVTKRGQDVALRCDPISGHVSLYWYRQALGQGPEFLTYFNYEAQQDKSGLPNDRFSAERPEGSISTLTIQRTEQRDSAMYRCASSPGQRAYEQYFGPGTRLTVT.

The gene calls are TRBV20-1 and TRBJ2-7, with D possibly called TRBD1 or TRBD2 (5 bases each). The CDR3 covers 15 residues. Deletions cut 1 base from V and 2 bases from J, with 15 bases between. CDR1 is DFQATT, CDR2 SNEGSKA, per germline (reference sequence). The CDR3 is CSARVSRGDPYEQYF. The CDR3 region has the DNA TGCAGTGCTAGAGTATCGAGGGGAGACCCCTACGAGCAGTACTTC.

This clonotype was seen only a few times. The rearrangement links TRBV7-9 to TRBJ2-1; D is perhaps TRBD1 (5 bases). Trimming shortened V by 1 base and J by 7 bases, and 17 bases separated the two germline ends. Germline CDR1 and CDR2: SEHNR and FQNEAQ (reference sequence). The length of the CDR3 is 16 residues. CDR3 residues: CASSLGYLGQLNEQFF. The CDR3 DNA reads as TGTGCCAGCAGCTTAGGCTACCTGGGGCAATTGAATGAGCAGTTCTTC.

The sample holds a few counts of this clonotype. This chain uses TRBV20-1 with TRBJ2-7; 9 bases match TRBD2. The last part of the DNA fits TRBJ2-4 better; the J call may be wrong. The CDR3 spans 12 residues. CDR1 is DFQATT and CDR2 is SNEGSKA in the germline V gene (reference sequence). Here the CDR3 DNA reads TGCAGTGCCGGGACTAGCTTGGACATTCAGTACTTC. Translated, it gives CSAGTSLDIQYF.

The chain links TRBV7-2 to TRBJ2-7; D may correspond to TRBD1 or TRBD2 (6 bases each). Germline CDR1 is SGHTA and CDR2 is FQGNSA. CDR3 size: 17 residues. The V gene lost 5 bases and the J gene lost 1 base, with 21 bases spanning the gap. This CDR3 reads CASSPAGGGTPSYEQYF. In DNA, the CDR3 is TGTGCCAGCAGCCCAGCCGGGGGCGGCACTCCATCCTACGAGCAGTACTTC.

The rearrangement joins TRBV6-2 or TRBV6-3 to TRBJ1-2; D ambiguous. The V gene's germline CDR1 is MNHEY and CDR2 SVGEGT. The V and J ends lost 7 bases and 0 bases respectively, with 15 bases between them. The CDR3 runs to 15 residues. The CDR3 protein is CASNDPTGPNYGYTF. The CDR3 nucleotides are TGTGCCAGCAACGACCCGACTGGGCCTAACTATGGCTACACCTTC.

This clonotype has more than one count but fewer than ten. The chain uses TRBV13 and TRBJ2-4; 9 bases match TRBD1. Germline assignment: CDR1 PRHDT and CDR2 FYEKMQ (reference sequence). Losses at the gene ends were 4 bases for V and 1 base for J; bases not matched to a gene: 5. This CDR3 contains 16 residues. CDR3 nucleotides: TGTGCCAGCAGCTCGCAGACAGGGGGGGCCAAAAACATTCAGTACTTC. This translates into CASSSQTGGAKNIQYF.